These 18 T cell receptor beta chains were sequenced from one sample in a study of blood T cells in healthy people across ages. Primed by a sample-barcoded 5' primer and a J-beta primer mix, a second PCR proceeded for about 6 to 12 cycles. TCRdb re-called the 5' RACE reads through MiXCR, storing one row per CDR3 protein. This sample carries some 1.5 million distinct CDR3 sequences, around 40% of them seen once, and the ten largest clones take roughly 3.7%. The specimen sequenced was blood. The receptors derive from a woman aged 18-35 years in good health.

This clonotype was found a few times. The V call is TRBV28, the J call TRBJ1-5; possible D gene TRBD1, 6 bases. This CDR3 is 11 amino acids long. V was clipped by 5 bases and J by 12 bases, with 11 bases between them. From germline, CDR1 is MDHEN and CDR2 SYDVKM. Written as DNA, the CDR3 is TGTGCCAGCAGTCTACAGGGTCTCCAGCATTTT. Its protein is CASSLQGLQHF.

About this clonotype itself: A read error may be the cause here, since a much bigger clone is one base away. Written as DNA, the CDR3 is TGTGCCACCAGCAGAGCAGGGGCCGATACGCAGTATTTT. This codes for CATSRAGADTQYF. This chain connects TRBV15 to TRBJ2-3; D is possibly TRBD1 (6 bases). The germline gives CDR1 LNHNV, CDR2 YYDKDF (reference sequence). The germline V and J ends were trimmed by 1 base and 6 bases, with 8 bases remaining between them. The CDR3 length is 13 residues.

There are many counts of this clonotype. Relative to the germline gene, one junction end is altered; a read error may explain this. The V call is TRBV12-3 or TRBV12-4, the J call TRBJ2-7; D may be TRBD1 (6 bases). This CDR3 region has 12 residues. The CDR3: CASSLTGGEQYF. The CDR3 DNA reads TGCGCCAGCAGCCTGACAGGAGGCGAGCAGTACTTC.

As concerns this clonotype: A single base separates this from a much larger clone, so it may be a read error. The V gene is TRBV20-1, the J gene TRBJ1-1; D not resolved. The CDR3 consists of 11 residues. The germline gives CDR1 DFQATT, CDR2 SNEGSKA (reference sequence). Here the CDR3 DNA reads TGCGGTGCTACCCTGAACACTGAAGCTTTCTTT. Protein sequence: CGATLNTEAFF.

The chain links TRBV15 to TRBJ2-7; D is uncertain. The CDR3 has 14 amino acids. Trimming removed 1 base from V and 3 bases from J, with 10 bases in between. Looked up from germline, CDR1 is LNHNV and CDR2 is YYDKDF (reference sequence). CDR3 amino acids: CATSRVGNYYEQYF. CDR3 sequence (DNA): TGTGCCACCAGCAGAGTAGGGAACTACTACGAGCAGTACTTC.

The rearrangement links TRBV28 to TRBJ2-1; D uncertain. Trimming cost V 5 bases and J 6 bases, with 14 bases left between them. This CDR3 is 14 amino acids long. From germline, CDR1 is MDHEN and CDR2 SYDVKM. This chain's CDR3 is CASSRDSTGNEQFF. In DNA form, the CDR3 reads TGTGCCAGCAGTCGAGACTCGACGGGCAATGAGCAGTTCTTC.

This clonotype has a handful of counts. This rearrangement joins TRBV29-1 to TRBJ1-2, with D hard to call. V was clipped by 1 base and J by 1 base, with 4 bases between them. Germline values: CDR1 SQVTM, CDR2 ANQGSEA. This CDR3 is built from 12 residues. CDR3 coding DNA: TGCAGCGTTGAAGGTGTTAACTATGGCTACACCTTC. It codes for CSVEGVNYGYTF.

This clonotype was counted only a few times. The CDR3 region is CASSYSEGRSYEQYF. The CDR3 DNA reads TGTGCCAGCAGTTACTCAGAGGGGCGGTCCTACGAGCAGTACTTC. This chain joins TRBV6-6 and TRBJ2-7; D is possibly TRBD1 or TRBD2 (5 bases each). This CDR3 contains 15 residues. The V and J ends lost 0 bases and 1 base respectively, with 10 bases between them. Germline V gene sequence: CDR1 MNHNY, CDR2 SVGAGI (reference sequence).

The table lists this clonotype with a few counts. J is TRBJ2-5 and V is TRBV7-2; the D is unclear. V lost 5 bases and J 5 bases, leaving 21 bases between the germline ends. This CDR3 is built from 16 residues. Germline V gene data show CDR1 as SGHTA and CDR2 as FQGNSA. This CDR3 reads CASSPEDLYPMETQYF. The DNA for the CDR3 is TGTGCCAGCAGCCCTGAGGATCTCTACCCAATGGAGACCCAGTACTTC.

The chain is built from TRBV20-1 and TRBJ1-2, with 7 bases matching TRBD1. The CDR3 is 13 amino acids. Germline values: CDR1 DFQATT, CDR2 SNEGSKA (reference sequence). The V gene end was trimmed by 6 bases and the J gene end by 4 bases; junction bases not matched to a gene: 8. This chain's CDR3 is CSAPTGAVYGYTF. The DNA of the CDR3 is TGCAGTGCGCCCACAGGGGCGGTCTATGGCTACACCTTC.

The chain uses TRBV7-2 and TRBJ1-6, with D uncertain. CDR3 length: 18 amino acids. Germline assignment: CDR1 SGHTA and CDR2 FQGNSA. Trimming took 3 bases from V and 4 from J, leaving 19 bases between them. The CDR3: CASSLPEREDGYNSPLHF. The DNA of the CDR3 is TGTGCCAGCAGCTTGCCAGAAAGGGAAGACGGATATAATTCACCCCTCCACTTT. Full variable domain (remainder filled in from reference TRBV7-2 and TRBJ1-6): GAGVSQSPSNKVTEKGKDVELRCDPISGHTALYWYRQSLGQGLEFLIYFQGNSAPDKSGLPSDRFSAERTGGSVSTLTIQRTQQEDSAVYLCASSLPEREDGYNSPLHFGNGTRLTVT.

The chain has TRBV7-9 and TRBJ2-7; no definite D call. Germline CDR1 reads SEHNR; CDR2 reads FQNEAQ (reference sequence). This CDR3 has 15 residues. Trimming took off 1 base at V and 7 bases at J, with 17 bases between the two ends. Here the CDR3 DNA reads TGTGCCAGCAGCTTAGGGCAACCCACCTACAATGAGCAGTACTTC. Protein sequence: CASSLGQPTYNEQYF.

This clonotype has only a few counts. The chain carries TRBV14 and TRBJ2-2; 8 nucleotides agree with TRBD1. V gave up 1 base and J gave up 7 bases; unmatched junction bases: 5. Per germline, CDR1 SGHDN and CDR2 FVKESK. The CDR3 extends over 15 amino acids. This CDR3 reads CASSQVRGLIGELFF. Written as DNA, the CDR3 is TGTGCCAGCAGCCAAGTCAGGGGGCTGATCGGGGAGCTGTTTTTT.

The chain links TRBV13 to TRBJ2-6; no clear D gene. The V gene lost 4 bases and the J gene lost 0 bases, with 7 bases spanning the gap. This CDR3 has 15 amino acids. Germline CDR1 and CDR2: PRHDT and FYEKMQ (reference sequence). The CDR3 is CASSSANSGANVLTF. CDR3 nucleotides: TGTGCCAGCAGCTCCGCCAACTCTGGGGCCAACGTCCTGACTTTC.

This clonotype was detected only a few times. The J gene is TRBJ2-1, the V gene TRBV2; a possible D gene is TRBD1 (5 bases). This CDR3 contains 13 residues. The germline V and J ends were trimmed by 0 bases and 9 bases, with 9 bases remaining between them. The germline V gene encodes CDR1 SNHLY and CDR2 FYNNEI. In DNA form, the CDR3 reads TGTGCCAGCAGTGAAGCAGTCCAGGGTGAGCAGTTCTTC. Its protein is CASSEAVQGEQFF.

The chain carries TRBV12-3 or TRBV12-4 and TRBJ1-5; 7 bases line up with TRBD1. J was trimmed by 2 bases and V by 7 bases; bases with no gene match: 8. This CDR3 region has 15 residues. The CDR3 is CASTATGNGNQPQHF. CDR3 in DNA: TGTGCCAGCACTGCGACAGGGAATGGCAATCAGCCCCAGCATTTT.

This sequence joins TRBV29-1 and TRBJ1-3; TRBD1 might be the D (5 bases). Germline V gene sequence: CDR1 SQVTM, CDR2 ANQGSEA. There are 13 residues in the CDR3. The V end lost 3 bases, the J end lost 2 bases, and 8 bases lay between the germline ends. Written as DNA, the CDR3 is TGCAGCGTTGAGGTAGGGGCTGGAAACACCATATATTTT. Translation gives CSVEVGAGNTIYF.

This clonotype has ten or more counts. The gene calls are TRBV6-2 or TRBV6-3 and TRBJ1-5; TRBD1 matches 9 bases. Germline CDR1 and CDR2: MNHEY and SVGEGT. The CDR3 length is 16 residues. V trimming: 4 bases; J trimming: 7 bases; junction bases outside the gene matches: 11. The chain's CDR3 is CASSSPRTGASQPQHF. The CDR3 DNA reads TGTGCCAGCAGTTCGCCGAGGACAGGGGCCAGCCAGCCCCAGCATTTT.